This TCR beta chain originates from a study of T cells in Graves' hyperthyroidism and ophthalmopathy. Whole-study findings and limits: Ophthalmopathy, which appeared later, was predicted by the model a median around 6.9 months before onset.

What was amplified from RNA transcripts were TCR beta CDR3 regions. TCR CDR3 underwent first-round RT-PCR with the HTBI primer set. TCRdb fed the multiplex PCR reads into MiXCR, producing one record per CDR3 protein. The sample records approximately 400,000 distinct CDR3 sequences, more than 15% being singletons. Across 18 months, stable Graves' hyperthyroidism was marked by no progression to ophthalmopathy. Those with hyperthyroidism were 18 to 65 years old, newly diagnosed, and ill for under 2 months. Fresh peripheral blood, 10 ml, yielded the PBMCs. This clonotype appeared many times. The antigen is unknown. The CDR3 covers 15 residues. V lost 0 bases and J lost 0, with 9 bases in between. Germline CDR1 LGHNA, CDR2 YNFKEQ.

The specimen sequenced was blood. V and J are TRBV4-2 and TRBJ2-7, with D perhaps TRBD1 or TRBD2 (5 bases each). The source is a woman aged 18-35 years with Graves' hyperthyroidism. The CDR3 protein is CASSQDEGSSYEQYF. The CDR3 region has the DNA TGTGCCAGCAGCCAAGACGAGGGGAGCTCCTACGAGCAGTACTTC.